This T cell receptor beta chain was obtained from a study of blood T cell repertoires in COVID-19. Background on the study: Acute-phase and convalescent COVID-19 samples originated in the United States, Italy and Spain.

Each participant's cohort was designated according to participant-reported clinical history. Germline lookup yields CDR1 SGHRS and CDR2 YFSETQ. The CDR3 is 16 amino acids. Germline trimming cut 0 bases from V and 5 bases from J; bases unmatched to any gene: 5. Libraries were prepared by immunoSEQ multiplex PCR; TCRdb keeps only in-frame clonotypes and omits some of them. The table includes roughly 68,000 clones, around 80% detected once. The chain has TRBV5-1 and TRBJ2-2, with 9 bases lining up with TRBD2. The source of this sequence is a woman aged 40 to 49 with acute COVID-19. Source material: PBMCs or T cells enriched from blood (not recorded which). CDR3 nucleotide sequence: TGCGCCAGCAGCTTGGGGGTAGCGGGAGTAACCGGGGAGCTGTTTTTT. Translating gives CASSLGVAGVTGELFF.